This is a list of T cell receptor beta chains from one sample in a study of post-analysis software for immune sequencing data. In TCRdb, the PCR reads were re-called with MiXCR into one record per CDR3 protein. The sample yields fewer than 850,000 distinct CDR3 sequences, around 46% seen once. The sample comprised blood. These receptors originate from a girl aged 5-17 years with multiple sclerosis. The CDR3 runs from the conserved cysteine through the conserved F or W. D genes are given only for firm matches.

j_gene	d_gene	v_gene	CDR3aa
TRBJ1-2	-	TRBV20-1	CSADPSKNGYTF
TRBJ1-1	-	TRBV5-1	CASSARTVVNTEAFF
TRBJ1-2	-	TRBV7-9	CASAGAGDYGYTF
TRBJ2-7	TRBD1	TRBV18	CASSYGTDSYEQYF
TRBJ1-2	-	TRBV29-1	CSAATGLGNYGYTF
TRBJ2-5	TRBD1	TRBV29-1	CSVVQGEETQYF
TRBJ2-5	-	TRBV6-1	CASRPGTQETQYF
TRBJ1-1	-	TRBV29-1	CSVLGGTEAFF
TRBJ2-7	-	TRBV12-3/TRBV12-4	CASSDSPGQTTYEQYF
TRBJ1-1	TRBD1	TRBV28	CASSTVTGGWSTEAFF
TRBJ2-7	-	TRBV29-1	CSAREVYEQYF
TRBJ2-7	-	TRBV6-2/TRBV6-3	CASRQDTSYEQYF
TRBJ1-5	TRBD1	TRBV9	CASSPGTGLGQPQHF
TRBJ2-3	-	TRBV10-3	CAISRRSTDTQYF
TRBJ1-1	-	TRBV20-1	CSARADGNTEAFF
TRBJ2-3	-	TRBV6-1	CASSARAAVSTDTQYF
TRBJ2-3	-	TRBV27	CASTGGLHTDTQYF
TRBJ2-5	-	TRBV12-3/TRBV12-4	CASSLQPGLQETQYF
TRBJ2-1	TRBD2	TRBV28	CASRPLAGGTHNEQFF
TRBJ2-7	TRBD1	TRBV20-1	CSASRGLRNEQYF
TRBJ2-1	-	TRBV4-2	CASSHNTPYNEQFF
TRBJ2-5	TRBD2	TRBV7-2	CASSPRGGSQETQYF
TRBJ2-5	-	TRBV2	CASREQVPQYF
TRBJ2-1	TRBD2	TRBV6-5	CASRASGSSYNEQFF
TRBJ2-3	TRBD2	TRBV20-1	CSARPPLAGNTDTQYF
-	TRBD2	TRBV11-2	CASSPSFGSGRDYEQYF
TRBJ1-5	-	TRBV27	CASSPRRGINQPQHF
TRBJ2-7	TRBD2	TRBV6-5	CASSPPLAGVHEQYF